Described below is a single T cell receptor beta chain sequence and its context. This entry is derived from a study of blood T cell repertoires in COVID-19. Clones were sequenced by immunoSEQ multiplex PCR, and TCRdb holds only the in-frame ones, with some missing. Seen here are approximately 150,000 clones, roughly 87% observed once, and the top ten hold under 4.5%. The CDR3 length is 16 residues. The trim removed 5 bases at V and 1 base at J, leaving 9 bases unmatched. Looked up from germline, CDR1 is SGHRS and CDR2 is YFSETQ. Those who participated ranged in age from roughly 18 to 90 years and resided in about two dozen US areas. Participants in the exposed group had met a COVID-19 case in the 2 weeks before joining the study.

Sequences were obtained from PBMCs or T cells enriched from blood (not recorded which). The chain employs TRBV5-1 and TRBJ1-1, with 9 positions matching TRBD1. This clonotype was obtained from a woman aged 40 to 50 who had been exposed to COVID-19. The CDR3 DNA sequence: TGCGCCAGCAGTTTCGGACAGGGGTTGAGGAACACTGAAGCTTTCTTT. Residues: CASSFGQGLRNTEAFF.